This entry is about one T cell receptor (beta chain). The CDR3 covers 15 residues. V shed 5 bases and J shed 5 bases, with 18 bases lying between them. In germline, CDR1 is LNHDA, CDR2 SQIVND (reference sequence). The data belong to a study of control samples from healthy donors and cancer patients. Profiled with immunoSEQ multiplex PCR; TCRdb holds only in-frame clones, not every one. The data contain roughly 89,000 clones, roughly 89% of them singletons. The chain couples TRBV19 to TRBJ2-5; D may be TRBD1 or TRBD2 (6 bases each). The source material was blood. This receptor was obtained from a man in his fifties or sixties in good health. This chain's CDR3 is CASSPMWGAEETQYF. CDR3 in DNA: TGTGCCAGTAGTCCGATGTGGGGGGCGGAGGAGACCCAGTACTTC.